This TCR beta chain appears in the sequencing data of a study of chemoradiotherapy in HPV16-positive cancers. Clones were sequenced by immunoSEQ multiplex PCR, and TCRdb holds only the in-frame ones, with some missing. The top ten hold roughly 2.7% of the sample, which has about 4,800 clones, approximately 87% seen once. The sample here was tumor tissue, taken from a patient who underwent chemoradiotherapy. This clonotype originated in a human donor with HPV-associated anogenital cancer.

The CDR3 region is CASSLVVAGEETQYF. Written as DNA, the CDR3 is TGTGCCAGCAGCTTGGTGGTAGCGGGAGAAGAGACCCAGTACTTC. The J gene is TRBJ2-5, the V gene TRBV5-4, with 9 nucleotides matching TRBD2. Trimming took 0 bases from V and 3 from J; bases not matched to a gene: 3. CDR3 length: 15 amino acids. The germline V gene encodes CDR1 SGHNT and CDR2 YYREEE (reference sequence). Variable domain in full (rest from reference TRBV5-4 and TRBJ2-5): ETGVTQSPTHLIKTRGQQVTLRCSSQSGHNTVSWYQQALGQGPQFIFQYYREEENGRGNFPPRFSGLQFPNYSSELNVNALELDDSALYLCASSLVVAGEETQYFGPGTRLLVL.